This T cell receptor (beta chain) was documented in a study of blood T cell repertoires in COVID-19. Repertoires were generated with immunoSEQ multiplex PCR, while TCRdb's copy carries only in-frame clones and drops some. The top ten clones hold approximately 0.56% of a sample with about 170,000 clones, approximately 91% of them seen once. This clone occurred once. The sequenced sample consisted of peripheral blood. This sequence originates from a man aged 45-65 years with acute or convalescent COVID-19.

In nucleotides, the CDR3 is TGCGCCAGCAGCTCGGACAGTGCATATGAAAAACTGTTTTTT. It specifies CASSSDSAYEKLFF. The rearrangement joins TRBV5-1 to TRBJ1-4; tentatively, D is TRBD1 (6 bases). The V end was cut by 3 bases, the J end by 6 bases, with 12 bases between. Germline CDR1 and CDR2: SGHRS and YFSETQ. The CDR3 has 14 amino acids.